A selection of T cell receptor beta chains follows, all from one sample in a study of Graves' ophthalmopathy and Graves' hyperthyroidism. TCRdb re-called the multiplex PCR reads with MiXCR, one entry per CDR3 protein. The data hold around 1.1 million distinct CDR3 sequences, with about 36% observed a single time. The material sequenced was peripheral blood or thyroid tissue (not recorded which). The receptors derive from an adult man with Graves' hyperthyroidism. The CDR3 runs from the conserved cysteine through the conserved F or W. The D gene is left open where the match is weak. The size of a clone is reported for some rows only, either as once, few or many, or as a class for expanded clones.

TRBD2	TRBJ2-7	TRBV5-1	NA	CASSYSGTSGRAAYEQYF	TGCGCCAGCAGCTATTCCGGGACTAGCGGGAGGGCAGCGTACGAGCAGTACTTC
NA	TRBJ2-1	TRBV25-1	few	CASSEHRYNEQFF	TGTGCCAGCAGTGAGCACAGGTACAATGAGCAGTTCTTC
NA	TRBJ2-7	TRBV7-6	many	CASTIIRDKYYEQYF	TGTGCCAGCACCATAATCCGGGACAAGTACTACGAGCAGTACTTC
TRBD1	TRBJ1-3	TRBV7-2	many	CASSRGPGQEDGNTIYF	TGTGCCAGCAGCCGGGGCCCGGGACAGGAGGACGGAAACACCATATATTTT
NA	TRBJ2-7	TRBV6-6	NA	CASNIRGNSYEQYF	TGTGCCAGCAATATCAGGGGTAATTCCTACGAGCAGTACTTC
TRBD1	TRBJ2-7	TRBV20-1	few	CSARLTGQKISYEQYF	TGCAGTGCTAGACTTACGGGACAGAAGATCTCCTACGAGCAGTACTTC
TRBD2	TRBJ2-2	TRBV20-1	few	CSARDKRSSGGENTGELFF	TGCAGTGCTAGAGATAAACGGTCTAGCGGGGGGGAGAACACCGGGGAGCTGTTTTTT
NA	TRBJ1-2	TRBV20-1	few	CSAREASRYLNGYTF	TGCAGTGCTAGAGAGGCCAGTCGATATTTAAATGGCTACACCTTC
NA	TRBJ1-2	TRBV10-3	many	CAISLGSGYTF	TGTGCCATCAGTTTAGGGAGCGGCTACACCTTC
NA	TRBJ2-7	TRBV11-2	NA	CASKQQGSYEQYF	TGTGCCAGCAAGCAACAGGGATCCTACGAGCAGTACTTC
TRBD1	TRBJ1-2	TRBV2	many	CASSYGQGLGYTF	TGTGCCAGCAGTTACGGACAGGGGCTTGGCTACACCTTC
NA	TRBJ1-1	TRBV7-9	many	CASSGRDTRITEAFF	TGTGCCAGCAGCGGAAGGGACACAAGGATCACTGAAGCTTTCTTT
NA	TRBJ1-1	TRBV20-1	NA	CSANQAEAFF	TGCAGTGCTAATCAGGCTGAGGCTTTCTTT
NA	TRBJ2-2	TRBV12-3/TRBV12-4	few	CASTTDSGPGELFF	TGTGCCAGCACCACGGACTCAGGGCCCGGGGAGCTGTTTTTT
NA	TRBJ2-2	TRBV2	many	CASSEVRNGELFF	TGTGCCAGCAGTGAAGTCCGGAACGGGGAGCTGTTTTTT
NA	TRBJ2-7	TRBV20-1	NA	CSARRGGFKGLYEQYF	TGCAGTGCTAGAAGGGGAGGCTTCAAGGGGCTCTACGAGCAGTACTTC
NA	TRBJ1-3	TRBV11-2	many	CASSTTPSGNTIYF	TGTGCCAGCAGCACAACTCCGTCTGGAAACACCATATATTTT
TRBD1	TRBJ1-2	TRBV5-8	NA	CASSPPGQGNYGYGYTF	TGTGCCAGCAGCCCACCGGGACAGGGGAATTATGGCTATGGCTACACCTTC
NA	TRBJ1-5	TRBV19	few	CASIRGDVRSQPQHF	TGTGCCAGTATCAGAGGGGACGTAAGGAGTCAGCCCCAGCATTTT
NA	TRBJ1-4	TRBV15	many	CATMLVGPATNEKLFF	TGTGCCACCATGCTCGTTGGTCCGGCAACTAATGAAAAACTGTTTTTT
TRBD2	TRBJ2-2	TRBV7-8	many	CASSSQAGRGTGELFF	TGTGCCAGCAGCTCCCAAGCGGGGCGGGGGACCGGGGAGCTGTTTTTT
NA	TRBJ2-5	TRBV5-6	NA	CASGSWDAGTQYF	TGTGCCAGCGGCAGCTGGGACGCAGGGACCCAGTACTTC
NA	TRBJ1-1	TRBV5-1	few	CASSGDTDFMNTEAFF	TGCGCCAGCAGCGGGGACACGGATTTCATGAACACTGAAGCTTTCTTT
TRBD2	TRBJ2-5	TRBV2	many	CASRLGGSQETQYF	TGTGCCAGCCGTTTGGGAGGGAGTCAAGAGACCCAGTACTTC
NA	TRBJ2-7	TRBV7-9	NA	CASSLEAGLNQPYF	TGTGCCAGCAGCTTAGAGGCAGGACTAAATCAGCCGTACTTC
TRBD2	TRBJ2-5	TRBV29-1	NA	CSSLTAGGKTQYF	TGCAGCAGTTTGACTGCGGGGGGAAAGACCCAGTACTTC
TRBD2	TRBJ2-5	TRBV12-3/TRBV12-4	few	CASSTGFGGDETQYF	TGTGCCAGCAGTACCGGTTTCGGGGGGGACGAGACCCAGTACTTC
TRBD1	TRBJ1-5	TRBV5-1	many	CASSLGEGAGSNQPQHF	TGCGCCAGCAGCTTGGGTGAGGGGGCTGGAAGCAATCAGCCCCAGCATTTT
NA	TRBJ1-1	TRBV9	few	CASSVEQEIEAFF	TGTGCCAGCAGCGTAGAACAGGAGATTGAAGCTTTCTTT
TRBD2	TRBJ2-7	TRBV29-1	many	CSVEATREGHYEQYF	TGCAGCGTTGAAGCGACGAGGGAGGGCCACTACGAGCAGTACTTC
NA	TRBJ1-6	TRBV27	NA	CASSLSLNSPLHF	TGTGCCAGCAGTTTGTCCCTGAATTCACCCCTCCACTTT
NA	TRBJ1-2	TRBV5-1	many	CASSSEGGARGYDYGYTF	TGCGCCAGCAGCTCTGAGGGGGGGGCGCGGGGATATGACTATGGCTACACCTTC
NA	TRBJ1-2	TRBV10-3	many	CAISERVGYGYTF	TGTGCCATCAGTGAGAGGGTTGGTTATGGCTACACCTTC
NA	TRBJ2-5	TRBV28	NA	CATQTGPGTQYF	TGTGCCACCCAGACAGGCCCTGGGACCCAGTACTTC
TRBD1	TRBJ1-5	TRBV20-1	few	CSAPNRDREWQPQHF	TGCAGTGCTCCTAATAGGGACAGGGAGTGGCAGCCCCAGCATTTT
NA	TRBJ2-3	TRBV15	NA	CATSRVVVGTQYF	TGTGCCACCAGCAGAGTAGTGGTCGGTACGCAGTATTTT
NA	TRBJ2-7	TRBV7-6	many	CASSLASWGQTYEQYF	TGTGCCAGCAGCTTAGCGTCCTGGGGTCAAACCTACGAGCAGTACTTC
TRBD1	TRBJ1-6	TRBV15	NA	CATSRGGQGKSPLHF	TGTGCCACCAGCAGAGGAGGACAGGGGAAATCACCCCTCCACTTT
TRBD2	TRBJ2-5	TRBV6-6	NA	CASSFNQLAGGQETQYF	TGTGCCAGCAGTTTCAATCAACTAGCGGGGGGCCAAGAGACCCAGTACTTC
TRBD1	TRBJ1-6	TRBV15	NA	CATSRDRGPESPLHF	TGTGCCACCAGCAGGGACAGGGGGCCCGAATCACCCCTCCACTTT
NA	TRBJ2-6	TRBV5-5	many	CASGGRDSGANVLTF	TGTGCCAGCGGAGGCCGGGACTCTGGGGCCAACGTCCTGACTTTC
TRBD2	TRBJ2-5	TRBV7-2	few	CASNEISGLAGDQETQYF	TGTGCCAGCAACGAAATAAGCGGACTAGCGGGGGACCAAGAGACCCAGTACTTC
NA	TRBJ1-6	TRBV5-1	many	CASSPYISYNSPLHF	TGCGCCAGCAGCCCTTACATCTCCTATAATTCACCCCTCCACTTT
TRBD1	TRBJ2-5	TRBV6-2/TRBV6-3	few	CASNDRGVQETQYF	TGTGCCAGCAACGACAGGGGGGTTCAAGAGACCCAGTACTTC
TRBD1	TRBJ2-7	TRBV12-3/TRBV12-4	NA	CASTRDSLYEQYF	TGTGCCAGCACCAGGGACAGCCTATACGAGCAGTACTTC
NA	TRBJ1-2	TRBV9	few	CASSQVRGAGGYTF	TGTGCCAGCAGCCAAGTTAGGGGAGCGGGCGGCTACACCTTC
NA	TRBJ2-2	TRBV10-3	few	CAAANTGELFF	TGTGCCGCAGCGAACACCGGGGAGCTGTTTTTT
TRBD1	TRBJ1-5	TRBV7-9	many	CASSAWTGSEPQHF	TGTGCCAGCAGCGCCTGGACAGGGTCTGAGCCCCAGCATTTT